The 29 T cell receptor beta chains presented below share a single source sample, sequenced in a study of OX40 agonist ivuxolimab in advanced cancers. Here immunoSEQ multiplex PCR was the method, and the copy in TCRdb shows in-frame clones only, minus some. The table includes 80,000 to 100,000 clones, 92% detected once. The source material was CD4+ or CD8+ T cells sorted from blood, sampled in a trial of the OX40 agonist ivuxolimab. These receptors all stem from an adult with an advanced solid tumor such as melanoma, head and neck, liver or kidney cancer.

The chain links TRBV10-3 to TRBJ2-5, with TRBD1 identical over 7 bases. The CDR3 is 13 residues long. Germline CDR1 reads ENHRY; CDR2 reads SYGVKD. Trimming at V came to 9 bases and at J to 2 bases, leaving 6 bases not matched to a gene. The chain's CDR3 is CAIRPGQQETQYF. The DNA for the CDR3 is TGTGCCATTCGACCGGGACAGCAAGAGACCCAGTACTTC.

The J gene is TRBJ2-2, the V gene TRBV6-5; D is undetermined. CDR1 and CDR2 (germline): MNHEY, SVGAGI. CDR3 length: 15 residues. V shed 8 bases and J shed 4 bases, with 17 bases lying between them. CDR3 sequence: CASQSAAPRTGELFF. The CDR3 coding sequence is TGTGCCAGCCAGTCCGCAGCCCCCCGCACCGGGGAGCTGTTTTTT.

This clone was found once. The rearrangement links TRBV7-9 to TRBJ1-4; 9 bases line up with TRBD1. V shed 4 bases, J shed 7 bases, and the junction held 7 bases outside the gene matches. This CDR3 region has 15 residues. The germline gives CDR1 SEHNR, CDR2 FQNEAQ (reference sequence). Here the CDR3 reads CASSSRDRAGEKLFF. CDR3 DNA: TGTGCCAGCAGCTCCCGGGACAGGGCAGGTGAAAAACTGTTTTTT.

The chain is built from TRBV7-3 and TRBJ2-6; 7 positions match TRBD1. The CDR3 has 15 amino acids. V trimming: 5 bases; J trimming: 2 bases; junction bases outside the gene matches: 3. The germline V gene has CDR1 SGHTA and CDR2 FQGTGA. The CDR3 nucleotides read TGTGCCAGCAGCGCCGACAGGGCTGGGGCCAACGTCCTGACTTTC. It translates to CASSADRAGANVLTF. Filled out from reference TRBV7-3 and TRBJ2-6, the complete variable domain reads GAGVSQTPSNKVTEKGKYVELRCDPISGHTALYWYRQSLGQGPEFLIYFQGTGAADDSGLPNDRFFAVRPEGSVSTLKIQRTERGDSAVYLCASSADRAGANVLTFGAGSRLTVL.

This chain joins TRBV4-1 and TRBJ1-2; D gene unclear. This CDR3 has 14 amino acids. V lost 1 base and J 7 bases, leaving 13 bases between the germline ends. Germline CDR1 MGHRA, CDR2 YSYEKL. The CDR3 loop reads CASSQADRLGGYTF. Here the CDR3 DNA reads TGCGCCAGCAGCCAAGCGGACCGCCTCGGTGGCTACACCTTC.

The chain uses TRBV11-3 and TRBJ2-7; the D gene is possibly TRBD2 (6 bases). CDR1 and CDR2 (germline): SGHNT, YENEEA. The CDR3 consists of 12 residues. V lost 1 base and J lost 8, with 9 bases in between. As DNA, the CDR3 is TGTGCCAGCAGCTTAGGCGGGGCTCAGCAGTACTTC. Translated, it gives CASSLGGAQQYF.

This chain connects TRBV11-2 to TRBJ2-1; 10 positions match TRBD2. The CDR3 has 17 residues. Germline CDR1 SGHAT, CDR2 FQNNGV. V was clipped by 1 base and J by 6 bases; unmatched bases: 9. This CDR3 is CASSLAPASGSANEQFF. The DNA of the CDR3 is TGTGCCAGCAGCTTAGCCCCCGCTAGCGGGAGCGCCAATGAGCAGTTCTTC.

The chain recombines TRBV27 with TRBJ1-5, with D hard to call. This CDR3 has 14 residues. Trimming took 5 bases from V and 2 from J, leaving 10 bases between them. Germline values: CDR1 MNHEY, CDR2 SMNVEV (reference sequence). The CDR3 DNA is TGTGCCAGCAGTAAGGAGCTAGGCAATCAGCCCCAGCATTTT. This gives the protein CASSKELGNQPQHF.

This clone was counted only a few times. V is TRBV10-3 and J is TRBJ2-7; the D is unclear. Trimming removed 0 bases at V and 3 bases at J, with 15 bases between. The CDR3 consists of 16 residues. Germline values: CDR1 ENHRY, CDR2 SYGVKD. Written as DNA, the CDR3 is TGTGCCATCAGTGAGTCCAAAAGCAGGACGGGCTACGAGCAGTACTTC. As protein: CAISESKSRTGYEQYF.

J is TRBJ1-6 and V is TRBV18; 10 positions agree with TRBD1. The V gene end was trimmed by 3 bases and the J gene end by 10 bases; junction bases not matched to a gene: 6. Germline values: CDR1 KGHSH, CDR2 LQKENI. The CDR3 consists of 15 residues. The CDR3 DNA is TGTGCCAGCTCACCTAAAGGACAGGGGGACTCACCCCTCCACTTT. It is translated as CASSPKGQGDSPLHF.

The chain has TRBV6-1 and TRBJ2-7; the D gene is possibly TRBD1 (7 bases). The length of the CDR3 is 14 residues. Trimming shortened V by 10 bases and J by 2 bases, and 18 bases separated the two germline ends. CDR1 is MNHNS, CDR2 SASEGT, per germline. In nucleotides, the CDR3 is TGTGCCACTTCAAAGGCAGGGGGGACCTACGAGCAGTACTTC. It yields the protein CATSKAGGTYEQYF.

The V call is TRBV30, the J call TRBJ2-7, with 8 positions matching TRBD1. The ends lost 0 bases at V and 6 bases at J; junction bases unmatched: 7. CDR1 and CDR2 from the germline V gene are GTSNPN and SVGIG (reference sequence). There are 14 residues in the CDR3. CDR3 coding DNA: TGTGCCTGGAGTGTACAGGGGGGACTCGGCGAGCAGTACTTC. The encoded protein is CAWSVQGGLGEQYF.

J is TRBJ1-4 and V is TRBV10-3; D remains ambiguous. The CDR3 consists of 14 residues. The V end was cut by 4 bases, the J end by 5 bases, with 11 bases between. The germline V gene has CDR1 ENHRY and CDR2 SYGVKD. CDR3 DNA: TGTGCCATCAGTGCCCTGGGAGGGAATGAAAAACTGTTTTTT. This translates into CAISALGGNEKLFF.

The chain employs TRBV29-1 and TRBJ1-2, with a tentative D call TRBD1 (6 bases). Trimming shortened V by 7 bases and J by 2 bases, and 11 bases separated the two germline ends. This CDR3 contains 12 residues. In germline, CDR1 is SQVTM, CDR2 ANQGSEA. In nucleotides, the CDR3 is TGCAGCGCCCGTAGGGGGAACTATGGCTACACCTTC. This codes for CSARRGNYGYTF. The whole variable domain, filled in from reference TRBV29-1 and TRBJ1-2, reads SAVISQKPSRDICQRGTSLTIQCQVDSQVTMMFWYRQQPGQSLTLIATANQGSEATYESGFVIDKFPISRPNLTFSTLTVSNMSPEDSSIYLCSARRGNYGYTFGSGTRLTVV.

V and J are TRBV6-5 and TRBJ1-6; D gene unclear. The CDR3 covers 16 residues. Germline CDR1 reads MNHEY; CDR2 reads SVGAGI. V shed 2 bases and J shed 1 base, with 9 bases lying between them. This chain's CDR3 is CASSYDRRSYNSPLHF. The CDR3 DNA follows: TGTGCCAGCAGTTACGACCGAAGGTCCTATAATTCACCCCTCCACTTT.

V usage is TRBV9 and J usage is TRBJ1-1; D gene ambiguous. The CDR3 covers 16 residues. Germline lookup yields CDR1 SGDLS and CDR2 YYNGEE. Trimming stripped 0 bases from V and 8 bases from J, with 20 bases between. The CDR3 here is CASSVGEGRASAEAFF. CDR3 in DNA: TGTGCCAGCAGCGTAGGGGAAGGCCGGGCGTCCGCAGAAGCTTTCTTT. The complete variable domain, with remaining parts taken from reference TRBV9 and TRBJ1-1, reads DSGVTQTPKHLITATGQRVTLRCSPRSGDLSVYWYQQSLDQGLQFLIQYYNGEERAKGNILERFSAQQFPDLHSELNLSSLELGDSALYFCASSVGEGRASAEAFFGQGTRLTVV.

The genes are TRBV30 and TRBJ2-5; D is unresolved. V lost 0 bases and J 3 bases, leaving 5 bases between the germline ends. Germline CDR1 GTSNPN, CDR2 SVGIG (reference sequence). The CDR3 sequence is 12 residues long. The CDR3 nucleotides are TGTGCCTGGAGTGTAGCGAAAGAGACCCAGTACTTC. It encodes CAWSVAKETQYF. The variable domain in full, with the rest retrieved from reference TRBV30 and TRBJ2-5, is SQTIHQWPATLVQPVGSPLSLECTVEGTSNPNLYWYRQAAGRGLQLLFYSVGIGQISSEVPQNLSASRPQDRQFILSSKKLLLSDSGFYLCAWSVAKETQYFGPGTRLLVL.

V gene TRBV6-1 combines with J gene TRBJ1-2; 8 bases map to TRBD1. The CDR3 loop spans 14 amino acids. The germline V gene encodes CDR1 MNHNS and CDR2 SASEGT. The ends lost 5 bases at V and 8 bases at J; junction bases unmatched: 10. The CDR3 region has the DNA TGTGCCAGCAGTCCCAAACCAGGGGGCGACGGCTACACCTTC. Its protein is CASSPKPGGDGYTF.

The chain couples TRBV19 to TRBJ2-3, with TRBD1 matching over 7 bases. This CDR3 is 14 amino acids long. The V and J ends lost 2 bases and 5 bases, in that order; junction bases with no gene match: 4. Germline-derived CDR1 and CDR2 are LNHDA and SQIVND (reference sequence). The CDR3 region is CASSIRWTGDTQYF. As DNA, the CDR3 is TGTGCCAGTAGTATAAGGTGGACAGGAGATACGCAGTATTTT.

To note about this clone: Within the sample, other DNA sequences also encode this same CDR3. The rearrangement uses TRBV30 and TRBJ1-2; tentatively, D is TRBD1 (6 bases). Trimming stripped 4 bases from V and 4 bases from J, with 10 bases between. Germline assignment: CDR1 GTSNPN and CDR2 SVGIG (reference sequence). The CDR3 length is 12 residues. The CDR3 loop is CAWKGGGYGYTF. CDR3 DNA sequence: TGTGCCTGGAAGGGGGGGGGCTATGGCTACACCTTC.

In DNA, the CDR3 is TGTGCCAGCAGTCCGACAGGGCGAAATACGCAGTATTTT. It codes for CASSPTGRNTQYF. The rearrangement links TRBV6-5 to TRBJ2-3; 7 bases are shared with TRBD1. Germline assignment: CDR1 MNHEY and CDR2 SVGAGI. The CDR3 totals 13 residues. Trimming took 5 bases from V and 7 from J; bases not matched to a gene: 6.

The J gene is TRBJ2-5, the V gene TRBV5-4, with TRBD1 identical over 7 bases. CDR1 SGHNT and CDR2 YYREEE come from the germline V gene (reference sequence). V trimming: 1 base; J trimming: 1 base; junction bases outside the gene matches: 4. This CDR3 is 15 amino acids long. The CDR3 nucleotides read TGTGCCAGCAGCTTGATCTCAGGGGGCCAAGAGACCCAGTACTTC. This sequence encodes CASSLISGGQETQYF.

This chain joins TRBV18 and TRBJ2-7; TRBD1 agrees at 7 bases. This CDR3 is built from 16 residues. Per germline, CDR1 KGHSH and CDR2 LQKENI. The J segment lost 4 bases and the V segment lost 2 bases, leaving 11 bases of the junction unmatched. The CDR3 loop reads CASSPSDRAFGYEQYF. DNA for the CDR3: TGTGCCAGCTCACCATCAGACAGGGCCTTCGGATACGAGCAGTACTTC.

This chain connects TRBV5-4 to TRBJ2-1, with TRBD1 identical over 8 bases. Germline V gene sequence: CDR1 SGHNT, CDR2 YYREEE (reference sequence). The V segment lost 4 bases and the J segment 7 bases; nucleotides outside the gene matches: 7. The CDR3 spans 14 residues. This CDR3 reads CASSLDRVLNEQFF. Written as DNA, the CDR3 is TGTGCCAGCAGCCTGGACAGGGTGCTTAATGAGCAGTTCTTC.

The chain carries TRBV19 and TRBJ2-2, with TRBD2 as a possible D gene (6 bases). This CDR3 is 12 amino acids long. CDR1 is LNHDA and CDR2 is SQIVND in the germline V gene (reference sequence). Trimming removed 5 bases at V and 14 bases at J, with 15 bases between. The CDR3 here is CASSLRGLGLFF. CDR3 DNA sequence: TGTGCCAGTAGTTTACGGGGGTTAGGCCTGTTTTTT.

The chain carries TRBV6-5 and TRBJ2-5, with D perhaps TRBD1 (6 bases). CDR3 size: 12 residues. Trimming left V 7 bases short and J 1 base short, with 7 bases between. Germline CDR1 MNHEY, CDR2 SVGAGI. The CDR3 DNA follows: TGTGCCAGCATGGACAGCCAAGAGACCCAGTACTTC. Its translation is CASMDSQETQYF.

The V gene is TRBV5-4, the J gene TRBJ2-7, with TRBD2 matching 12 bases. This CDR3 contains 18 residues. Trimming cost V 4 bases and J 0 bases; bases outside gene matches: 11. CDR1 is SGHNT, CDR2 YYREEE, per germline (reference sequence). In DNA, the CDR3 is TGTGCCAGCAGCCAAGATCTCGGGACTAGCGGGTCCTCCTACGAGCAGTACTTC. This sequence encodes CASSQDLGTSGSSYEQYF.

The rearrangement uses TRBV5-4 and TRBJ2-3; 8 bases align to TRBD2. V gave up 0 bases and J gave up 6 bases; unmatched junction bases: 6. CDR3 length: 15 residues. Germline CDR1 and CDR2: SGHNT and YYREEE (reference sequence). Here the CDR3 DNA reads TGTGCCAGCAGCTTGGTTTCAGCGGGGGTGGATACGCAGTATTTT. Translated, it gives CASSLVSAGVDTQYF.

The sample holds one count of this clone. The chain employs TRBV5-1 and TRBJ1-1; weak D call: TRBD1 (6 bases). The CDR3 extends over 11 amino acids. Trimming stripped 4 bases from V and 7 bases from J, with 8 bases between. The germline V gene has CDR1 SGHRS and CDR2 YFSETQ. The CDR3 DNA follows: TGCGCCAGCAGCCAGGGGCGTGAAGCTTTCTTT. This encodes CASSQGREAFF.